The clone carrying this TCR beta chain was observed at least ten times. There are 14 residues in the CDR3. CDR1 is MNHNS, CDR2 SASEGT, per germline. V was clipped by 1 base and J by 7 bases, with 14 bases between them. The data belong to a study of breast tumors, draining lymph nodes, adjacent tissues. TCRdb called the multiplex PCR reads again in MiXCR, with one record for every CDR3 protein. The sample contains fewer than 150,000 distinct CDR3 sequences, 21% of which appear only once. The lymph nodes were axillary draining lymph nodes from breast cancer patients. This chain joins TRBV6-1 and TRBJ2-7, with D perhaps matching TRBD1 (5 bases). The receptor comes from a female donor with breast cancer. Some clones in this sample may be carry-over from other donors' samples. Sequences were obtained from axillary lymph node tissue. The CDR3 region has the DNA TGTGCCAGCAGTGAAGTAGGCACCCCAGGGGAGCAGTACTTC. It is translated as CASSEVGTPGEQYF.